The present entry profiles one TCR beta chain with its context. TCRdb's table, derived via immunoSEQ multiplex PCR, lists solely in-frame clones and lacks some. This sample carries tens of thousands of clones, around 85% of them seen once, and the ten largest clones take 0.38%. These data come from a study of T cell changes during pregnancy in multiple sclerosis. The source is a female donor with multiple sclerosis, enrolled in a pregnancy study. The sequencing here drew on CD4+ T cells from peripheral blood mononuclear cells, taken in the third trimester of pregnancy.

CDR3 coding DNA: TGTGCCAGCAGCTCTTTGGGGGGGAGGCGTGAAAAACTGTTTTTT. It specifies CASSSLGGRREKLFF. The chain has TRBV11-2 and TRBJ1-4; the D gene is possibly TRBD1 (5 bases). V dropped 4 bases and J dropped 7 bases, with 16 bases sitting between them. Germline CDR1 SGHAT, CDR2 FQNNGV. The CDR3 sequence is 15 residues long. The variable domain in full, completed from reference TRBV11-2 and TRBJ1-4, reads EAGVAQSPRYKIIEKRQSVAFWCNPISGHATLYWYQQILGQGPKLLIQFQNNGVVDDSQLPKDRFSAERLKGVDSTLKIQPAKLEDSAVYLCASSSLGGRREKLFFGSGTQLSVL.